Each of the 23 T cell receptor beta chains below was sequenced from the same sample in a study of beta chain features in type 1 diabetes. General study points: Moderately but significantly shorter TCRB CDR3s were found in Type 1 diabetes patients in all four CD4+ subsets.

No antigens are known for them. Expressed TCRB transcripts were sequenced because the entire RNA isolate underwent reverse transcription. Assay used: immunoSEQ multiplex PCR; TCRdb lists only in-frame clones, some missing. The table has just over 15,000 clones, roughly 69% seen once. Sequencing was done on a sample of Tregs from blood. The receptors here all came from a man under 40 with type 1 diabetes.

This clone was seen only a few times. The chain is built from TRBV10-3 and TRBJ2-7; D gene ambiguous. CDR1 and CDR2 from the germline V gene are ENHRY and SYGVKD. V lost 3 bases to trimming and J lost 0 bases, with 9 bases between them. The CDR3 totals 14 residues. CDR3: CAISESRSSYEQYF. CDR3 in DNA: TGTGCCATCAGTGAATCCAGAAGCTCCTACGAGCAGTACTTC.

The V gene is TRBV4-1, the J gene TRBJ1-2, with 8 positions matching TRBD1. V lost 1 base, J lost 3 bases, and 4 bases stayed unmatched. The V gene's germline CDR1 is MGHRA and CDR2 YSYEKL. There are 15 residues in the CDR3. CDR3 region: CASSQGQGKDYGYTF. Written as DNA, the CDR3 is TGCGCCAGCAGCCAAGGACAGGGGAAGGACTATGGCTACACCTTC.

This chain joins TRBV7-6 and TRBJ2-3, with a weak D call TRBD1 (6 bases). V shed 5 bases and J shed 0 bases, with 15 bases lying between them. This CDR3 comprises 16 residues. The germline CDR1 and CDR2 sequences are SGHVS and FNYEAQ. CDR3 in DNA: TGTGCCAGCAGCCCGATCAGGGGCACTAGCACAGATACGCAGTATTTT. Amino acids: CASSPIRGTSTDTQYF.

The rearrangement uses TRBV6-1 and TRBJ2-7, with 8 bases identical to TRBD2. After removal of 8 bases from V and 4 bases from J, the junction contained 13 bases not matched to a gene. The CDR3 runs 15 residues. Germline assignment: CDR1 MNHNS and CDR2 SASEGT. Here the CDR3 reads CASVPQFSGVYEQYF. CDR3 coding DNA: TGTGCCAGCGTCCCTCAGTTTAGCGGGGTGTACGAGCAGTACTTC.

This rearrangement joins TRBV7-2 to TRBJ1-3; D remains unclear. V was shortened by 5 bases and J by 2 bases, with 10 bases between the two germline ends. The CDR3 extends over 14 amino acids. Germline V lookup: CDR1 SGHTA, CDR2 FQGNSA. This chain's CDR3 is CASSRATAGNTIYF. In DNA form, the CDR3 reads TGTGCCAGCAGCCGAGCGACCGCTGGAAACACCATATATTTT.

The chain recombines TRBV9 with TRBJ1-1; D gene ambiguous. The CDR3 is 13 amino acids. V was shortened by 0 bases and J by 4 bases, with 7 bases between the two germline ends. Germline V gene data show CDR1 as SGDLS and CDR2 as YYNGEE. The CDR3 nucleotides read TGTGCCAGCAGCGTAGGCGAATCCACTGAAGCTTTCTTT. It yields the protein CASSVGESTEAFF. The full variable domain, completed using reference TRBV9 and TRBJ1-1, is DSGVTQTPKHLITATGQRVTLRCSPRSGDLSVYWYQQSLDQGLQFLIQYYNGEERAKGNILERFSAQQFPDLHSELNLSSLELGDSALYFCASSVGESTEAFFGQGTRLTVV.

The gene calls are TRBV6-1 and TRBJ1-5, with D tentatively TRBD1 (5 bases). Germline V gene sequence: CDR1 MNHNS, CDR2 SASEGT. There are 14 residues in the CDR3. V dropped 3 bases and J dropped 0 bases, with 6 bases sitting between them. This chain's CDR3 is CASSEGGSNQPQHF. As DNA, the CDR3 is TGTGCCAGCAGTGAGGGGGGTAGCAATCAGCCCCAGCATTTT.

V usage is TRBV10-3 and J usage is TRBJ1-5; 9 positions agree with TRBD1. CDR3 length: 15 residues. The germline V gene encodes CDR1 ENHRY and CDR2 SYGVKD. V dropped 10 bases and J dropped 5; count of bases not matched to a gene: 12. CDR3 nucleotides: TGTGCCACTAACCGGGACAGGGAATCGGATCAGCCCCAGCATTTT. Protein: CATNRDRESDQPQHF.

The V and J genes are TRBV7-9 and TRBJ2-5; 9 bases are shared with TRBD2. Germline V CDR1 and CDR2: SEHNR, FQNEAQ (reference sequence). The CDR3 is 14 amino acids. V lost 7 bases and J lost 4; bases outside the gene matches: 7. The CDR3 sequence: CASTLAGGGETQYF. The CDR3 DNA follows: TGTGCCAGCACCCTGGCGGGAGGGGGAGAGACCCAGTACTTC.

The chain couples TRBV5-1 to TRBJ2-7; the D is unclear. V was cut by 4 bases and J by 2 bases, with 10 bases left in between. The CDR3 extends over 13 amino acids. Per the germline V gene, CDR1 is SGHRS and CDR2 is YFSETQ. The CDR3 is CASSLGGTYEQYF. Written as DNA, the CDR3 is TGCGCCAGCAGCCTGGGCGGAACCTACGAGCAGTACTTC.

V is TRBV27 and J is TRBJ1-6, with 12 positions matching TRBD1. The CDR3 length is 18 residues. Germline V CDR1 and CDR2: MNHEY, SMNVEV (reference sequence). The ends lost 6 bases at V and 3 bases at J; junction bases unmatched: 9. CDR3 region: CASRSGTGGGSYNSPLHF. CDR3 DNA: TGTGCCAGCAGATCCGGGACAGGGGGCGGAAGCTATAATTCACCCCTCCACTTT.

This clone was observed once. The chain employs TRBV7-9 and TRBJ2-3; 7 nucleotides align to TRBD2. After removal of 8 bases from V and 0 bases from J, the junction contained 5 bases not matched to a gene. This CDR3 is 14 amino acids long. Germline V gene data show CDR1 as SEHNR and CDR2 as FQNEAQ (reference sequence). CDR3 bases: TGTGCCAGCGGCTATAGCGGGAGCACAGATACGCAGTATTTT. This codes for CASGYSGSTDTQYF.

CDR3 nucleotide sequence: TGTGCCAGCCTCGGGGTTCCTTGGGAGACCCAGTACTTC. It yields the protein CASLGVPWETQYF. This chain uses TRBV6-6 with TRBJ2-5, with D perhaps TRBD2 (5 bases). V was trimmed by 8 bases and J by 5 bases, leaving 15 bases between them. Germline V gene lookup returns CDR1 MNHNY and CDR2 SVGAGI (reference sequence). The CDR3 covers 13 residues.

This sequence joins TRBV27 and TRBJ2-6, with 8 bases identical to TRBD1. The CDR3 runs 20 residues. CDR1 and CDR2 (germline): MNHEY, SMNVEV (reference sequence). V gave up 6 bases and J gave up 0 bases; unmatched junction bases: 16. In DNA form, the CDR3 reads TGTGCCAGCAGCCCCGGGACAGGACTACTTCGTGCCTCTGGGGCCAACGTCCTGACTTTC. Translating gives CASSPGTGLLRASGANVLTF.

The genes are TRBV7-2 and TRBJ1-1, with no clear D. The V end lost 3 bases, the J end lost 3 bases, and 11 bases lay between the germline ends. The CDR3 extends over 14 amino acids. Looked up from germline, CDR1 is SGHTA and CDR2 is FQGNSA. The CDR3 nucleotides read TGTGCCAGCAGCTTTCTAGGCCGGTACACTGAAGCTTTCTTT. The encoded protein is CASSFLGRYTEAFF.

The rearrangement joins TRBV6-1 to TRBJ1-1; 9 bases are a match to TRBD1. The CDR3 covers 13 residues. J gave up 6 bases and V 6 bases, and 5 bases lay outside the gene matches. Germline CDR1 is MNHNS and CDR2 is SASEGT. CDR3 protein: CASSHTGGSEAFF. As DNA, the CDR3 is TGTGCCAGCAGCCACACAGGGGGCTCTGAAGCTTTCTTT.

The rearrangement links TRBV2 to TRBJ2-1, with D hard to call. The CDR3 sequence is 11 residues long. V lost 5 bases and J 4 bases, leaving 3 bases between the germline ends. Germline assignment: CDR1 SNHLY and CDR2 FYNNEI. The CDR3 here is CASSPYNEQFF. CDR3 coding DNA: TGTGCCAGCAGTCCTTACAATGAGCAGTTCTTC.

The sample holds a few counts of this clone. This chain connects TRBV4-1 to TRBJ2-2, with D tentatively TRBD1 (5 bases). CDR1 is MGHRA, CDR2 YSYEKL, per germline. The V gene lost 0 bases and the J gene lost 6 bases, with 11 bases spanning the gap. This CDR3 has 15 amino acids. Here the CDR3 reads CASSQDQDRPGELFF. The CDR3 nucleotides are TGCGCCAGCAGCCAAGATCAAGACAGACCCGGGGAGCTGTTTTTT.

The chain carries TRBV5-1 and TRBJ2-7, with 8 bases matching TRBD1. Germline loops: CDR1 SGHRS, CDR2 YFSETQ. The CDR3 is 14 residues long. J was trimmed by 4 bases and V by 3 bases; bases with no gene match: 6. CDR3 residues: CASSSGQGPYEQYF. The CDR3 DNA sequence: TGCGCCAGCAGCTCCGGACAGGGACCTTACGAGCAGTACTTC.

The rearrangement uses TRBV6-6 and TRBJ2-4; a possible D gene is TRBD1 (5 bases). V dropped 7 bases and J dropped 7 bases, with 17 bases sitting between them. The CDR3 contains 14 residues. In germline, CDR1 is MNHNY, CDR2 SVGAGI (reference sequence). The CDR3, as DNA: TGTGCCAGCACCCCAGGGTGGGGTATGAACATTCAGTACTTC. This gives the protein CASTPGWGMNIQYF.

The V gene is TRBV30, the J gene TRBJ2-7; no reliable D call. Germline CDR1 reads GTSNPN; CDR2 reads SVGIG (reference sequence). The CDR3 consists of 12 residues. V lost 0 bases and J lost 7, with 10 bases in between. Here the CDR3 reads CAWSVPPREQYF. The DNA of the CDR3 is TGTGCCTGGAGTGTACCCCCGCGGGAGCAGTACTTC.

The chain has TRBV4-1 and TRBJ1-2, with TRBD1 matching 7 bases. Per the germline V gene, CDR1 is MGHRA and CDR2 is YSYEKL. The length of the CDR3 is 15 residues. Losses at the gene ends were 4 bases for V and 2 bases for J; bases not matched to a gene: 7. The CDR3 loop reads CASSLEEGANYGYTF. The CDR3 DNA is TGCGCCAGCAGCCTAGAAGAGGGGGCGAACTATGGCTACACCTTC.

A single count supports this clone. CDR3 DNA sequence: TGTGCCATCAGTGACACGGCGGGGGGCATTGAAAAACTGTTTTTT. Translation gives CAISDTAGGIEKLFF. V gene TRBV10-3 combines with J gene TRBJ1-4; a weak D match, TRBD1 (6 bases). The germline V gene encodes CDR1 ENHRY and CDR2 SYGVKD. The length of the CDR3 is 15 residues. The ends were cut back, 3 bases at V and 7 bases at J, with 15 bases in the middle.